This T cell receptor (beta chain) was recorded in a study of T cells in narcolepsy. About this clone itself: Its antigen is undetermined.

Assay used: immunoSEQ multiplex PCR; TCRdb lists only in-frame clones, some missing. The sample has 25,000 to 35,000 clones, about 90% seen once; the top ten hold under 1%. The CDR3 is 15 amino acids. V lost 0 bases to trimming and J lost 6 bases, with 16 bases between them. Germline V gene data show CDR1 as SGHNT and CDR2 as YYREEE (reference sequence). Study results and limitations: In some patient and control memory CD4+ samples, autoreactive clones were absent.

The sequence derives from a human donor in good health. V and J are TRBV5-4 and TRBJ2-7; D possibly matches TRBD1 or TRBD2 (5 bases each). The sequencing input was memory (CD45RA-) CD4+ T cells from blood. The CDR3 sequence: CASSLGQGAFSEQYF. DNA for the CDR3: TGTGCCAGCAGCTTGGGGCAGGGAGCCTTTTCCGAGCAGTACTTC. Combining the CDR3 with reference TRBV5-4 and TRBJ2-7 gives the whole variable domain ETGVTQSPTHLIKTRGQQVTLRCSSQSGHNTVSWYQQALGQGPQFIFQYYREEENGRGNFPPRFSGLQFPNYSSELNVNALELDDSALYLCASSLGQGAFSEQYFGPGTRLTVT.